This T cell receptor beta chain comes out of a study of blood T cell repertoires in COVID-19. At the level of the study: COVID-19 samples, acute and convalescent, were from the United States, Italy and Spain. PBMCs, B-cell-depleted T cells, or T cells provided the cDNA or gDNA that made up the material.

CDR1 is DFQATT, CDR2 SNEGSKA, per germline (reference sequence). The CDR3 has 11 amino acids. V lost 5 bases, J lost 1 base, and 5 bases lay in between. In the original processing: Estimation of nucleated cell counts relied on the amplification of reference gene primers. The protocol was immunoSEQ multiplex PCR, while the TCRdb copy is restricted to in-frame clones and leaves out a portion. Clonal size and the V and J genes are those of that table, whereas D and trimming came from the DNA. Found here are approximately 280,000 clones, 75% to 90% of them singletons; the top ten hold roughly 5.1%. What was sequenced was peripheral blood. The chain links TRBV20-1 to TRBJ1-2, with D unclear. The sequence came from a man in his forties or fifties with acute or convalescent COVID-19. The CDR3: CSAQFNYGYTF. CDR3 nucleotides: TGCAGTGCTCAGTTTAACTATGGCTACACCTTC.